The 10 T cell receptor beta chains presented below share a single source sample, sequenced in a study of T-cell reconstitution after alpha-beta-depleted transplantation in children. TCRbeta library construction was performed incorporating unique molecular identifiers. Each CDR3 protein gets one entry after TCRdb re-called the PCR reads with MiXCR. The table has about 610,000 distinct CDR3 sequences, under 12% seen once; the top ten hold 4%. The starting material was PBMCs from the stem cell graft donor, obtained from the stem cell graft. Receptors originate from a human donor who donated a stem cell graft to a child with acute myeloid leukemia.

This clonotype was recorded many times. The V and J genes are TRBV2 and TRBJ2-3; 9 bases are shared with TRBD2. From germline, CDR1 is SNHLY and CDR2 FYNNEI. V lost 7 bases and J lost 2; bases outside the gene matches: 7. The CDR3 sequence is 15 residues long. CDR3 in DNA: TGTGCCAGCACACGTGGGGGACTAGCCACAGATACGCAGTATTTT. Protein product: CASTRGGLATDTQYF.

At least ten counts were recorded for this clonotype. The CDR3 here is CASSSENAKNIQYF. CDR3 sequence (DNA): TGTGCCAGCAGTTCGGAGAATGCCAAAAACATTCAGTACTTC. This chain joins TRBV28 and TRBJ2-4; D is undetermined. Germline CDR1 reads MDHEN; CDR2 reads SYDVKM. This CDR3 comprises 14 residues. Trimming cost V 4 bases and J 1 base, with 8 bases left between them.

This clonotype was counted a few times. This chain uses TRBV6-5 with TRBJ2-5; D is unclear. Between the trimmed V and J ends, which lost 2 bases and 3 bases, there was a span of 10 bases. Germline V gives CDR1 MNHEY, CDR2 SVGAGI. This CDR3 has 14 amino acids. The CDR3, as DNA: TGTGCCAGCAGTTACGGGTCAGCTAAAGAGACCCAGTACTTC. Translating gives CASSYGSAKETQYF.

This clonotype turned up a few times. The chain recombines TRBV29-1 with TRBJ2-7; D not resolved. The CDR3 loop spans 12 amino acids. Trimming left V 5 bases short and J 3 bases short, with 11 bases between. Germline V gene lookup returns CDR1 SQVTM and CDR2 ANQGSEA. This CDR3 is CSVKGVDYEQYF. The CDR3 region has the DNA TGCAGCGTTAAGGGCGTTGACTACGAGCAGTACTTC.

Only a few counts were recorded for this clonotype. This rearrangement joins TRBV27 to TRBJ1-5; D not certain. There are 15 residues in the CDR3. Germline V CDR1 and CDR2: MNHEY, SMNVEV (reference sequence). Trimming shortened V by 2 bases and J by 4 bases, and 12 bases separated the two germline ends. Here the CDR3 DNA reads TGTGCCAGCAGTTTAACTGGGATCGGTAATCAGCCCCAGCATTTT. It codes for CASSLTGIGNQPQHF.

This clonotype appeared a few times. J is TRBJ2-7 and V is TRBV5-1, with 11 positions matching TRBD2. This CDR3 is 14 amino acids long. CDR1 and CDR2 (germline): SGHRS, YFSETQ. J was trimmed by 7 bases and V by 3 bases; bases with no gene match: 6. The CDR3 is CASSWRLAGGEQYF. In DNA form, the CDR3 reads TGCGCCAGCAGCTGGCGGCTAGCGGGGGGTGAGCAGTACTTC.

This chain connects TRBV20-1 to TRBJ2-3; maybe TRBD1 (5 bases). This CDR3 has 14 residues. Between the trimmed V and J ends, which lost 0 bases and 1 base, there was a span of 8 bases. Germline V gene data show CDR1 as DFQATT and CDR2 as SNEGSKA (reference sequence). The CDR3 loop is CSAREAGRTDTQYF. In DNA, the CDR3 is TGCAGTGCTAGAGAGGCAGGGCGCACAGATACGCAGTATTTT.

This clonotype was counted between two and nine times. The chain employs TRBV29-1 and TRBJ2-5; 7 positions match TRBD1. J lost 2 bases, V lost 6 bases, and 9 bases had no gene match. This CDR3 spans 14 amino acids. Germline CDR1 SQVTM, CDR2 ANQGSEA. The CDR3 here is CSVGRTGAQETQYF. As DNA, the CDR3 is TGCAGCGTGGGACGGACAGGCGCACAAGAGACCCAGTACTTC.

The genes are TRBV16 and TRBJ1-2; D is undetermined. The CDR3 has 14 residues. The germline CDR1 and CDR2 sequences are KGHSY and FQNENV. Trimming left V 2 bases short and J 2 bases short, with 9 bases between. The CDR3 protein is CASSQPIQNYGYTF. The CDR3 region has the DNA TGTGCCAGCAGCCAACCGATCCAGAACTATGGCTACACCTTC.

This clonotype was counted between two and nine times. The chain recombines TRBV14 with TRBJ1-1; D ambiguous. Per the germline V gene, CDR1 is SGHDN and CDR2 is FVKESK. This CDR3 spans 15 amino acids. V lost 1 base to trimming and J lost 0 bases, with 9 bases between them. The CDR3 DNA is TGTGCCAGCAGCCAAGGGCGGGCGTTGAACACTGAAGCTTTCTTT. Its translation is CASSQGRALNTEAFF.